Below, one T cell receptor beta chain is given with its context. The antigen remains undetermined. This sample was included in a study of T cell responses to AZD1222 COVID-19 vaccine. Overall study findings and caveats: Clonal diversity was possibly underestimated, and the donors were mostly white British, with more females.

Second-dose timings of about 4 or about 12 weeks were pooled. Profiling relied on immunoSEQ multiplex PCR, and the TCRdb table lists in-frame clones only, not all of them. The sample contains 150,000 or so clones, 91% of which appear only once. This CDR3 region has 13 residues. Germline values: CDR1 LGHDT, CDR2 YNNKEL (reference sequence). Trimming cost V 4 bases and J 8 bases, with 15 bases left between them. This sequence was found in an adult who received the AZD1222 COVID-19 vaccine. This specimen consisted of peripheral blood, obtained 28 days after the second AZD1222 dose. V and J are TRBV3-1 (or the pseudogene TRBV3-2) and TRBJ2-7; possibly TRBD1 or TRBD2 for D (5 bases each). CDR3 protein: CASSPVRGSQQYF. The CDR3 region has the DNA TGTGCCAGCAGCCCCGTGAGGGGCTCACAGCAGTACTTC.